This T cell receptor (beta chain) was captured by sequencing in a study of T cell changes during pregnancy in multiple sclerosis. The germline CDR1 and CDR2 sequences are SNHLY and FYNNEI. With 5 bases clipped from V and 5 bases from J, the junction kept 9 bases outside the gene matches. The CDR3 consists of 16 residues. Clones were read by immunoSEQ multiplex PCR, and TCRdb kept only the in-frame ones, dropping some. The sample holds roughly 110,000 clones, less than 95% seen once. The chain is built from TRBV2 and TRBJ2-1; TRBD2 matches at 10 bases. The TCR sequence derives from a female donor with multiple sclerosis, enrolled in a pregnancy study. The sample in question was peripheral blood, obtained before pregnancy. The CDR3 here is CASSPALAGFNNEQFF. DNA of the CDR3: TGTGCCAGCAGTCCCGCACTAGCGGGATTTAACAATGAGCAGTTCTTC.